The source of this TCR beta chain is a study of blood T cell repertoires in COVID-19. About the research overall: Samples taken during acute and convalescent COVID-19 were collected in the United States, Italy and Spain.

Only in-frame clones appear in the TCRdb table, and some are missing; sequencing was by immunoSEQ multiplex PCR. The data hold approximately 70,000 clones, with approximately 86% observed a single time. The junction had 8 bases not matched to a gene; V was cut back by 0 bases and J by 5 bases. Per germline, CDR1 SGHNT and CDR2 YYREEE (reference sequence). CDR3 length: 17 amino acids. This chain joins TRBV5-4 and TRBJ2-5, with 12 bases that match TRBD2. The source is a woman between 45 and 60 years old with acute or convalescent COVID-19. Sequencing was performed on peripheral blood. CDR3 bases: TGTGCCAGCAGCTTGGGGCTAGCGGGGGGGCCACGGGAGACCCAGTACTTC. This encodes CASSLGLAGGPRETQYF. The full variable domain, completed using reference TRBV5-4 and TRBJ2-5, is ETGVTQSPTHLIKTRGQQVTLRCSSQSGHNTVSWYQQALGQGPQFIFQYYREEENGRGNFPPRFSGLQFPNYSSELNVNALELDDSALYLCASSLGLAGGPRETQYFGPGTRLLVL.